The 23 T cell receptor beta chains in this list originate from one sample, sequenced in a study of neurological immune-mediated disorders. In TCRdb, the 5' RACE reads were re-called with MiXCR into one record per CDR3 protein. The sample includes about 66,000 distinct CDR3 sequences, 4.5% to 5.5% of them seen just once. Sequences were obtained from PBMCs. The source of these receptors is a man in his thirties or forties with multiple sclerosis.

The sample holds many counts of this clonotype. The rearrangement links TRBV4-1 to TRBJ2-1, with TRBD2 matching 13 bases. Germline V lookup: CDR1 MGHRA, CDR2 YSYEKL. This CDR3 contains 18 residues. The ends lost 1 base at V and 10 bases at J; junction bases unmatched: 13. This chain's CDR3 is CASSQGINGLAGVEEQFF. The CDR3 DNA follows: TGCGCCAGCAGCCAAGGGATAAACGGACTAGCGGGGGTGGAGGAGCAGTTCTTC.

This chain connects TRBV18 to TRBJ1-1; 7 bases map to TRBD1. The CDR3 has 14 amino acids. CDR1 is KGHSH and CDR2 is LQKENI in the germline V gene. J lost 3 bases, V lost 4 bases, and 5 bases had no gene match. The CDR3 nucleotides are TGTGCCAGCTCACGAGACAGGGAGTACACTGAAGCTTTCTTT. Its protein product is CASSRDREYTEAFF.

This clonotype was detected many times. The CDR3 spells CSASKRNTDTQYF. The CDR3 DNA reads TGCAGTGCTAGTAAGCGGAACACAGATACGCAGTATTTT. This sequence joins TRBV20-1 and TRBJ2-3; D may be TRBD2 (5 bases). CDR1 is DFQATT, CDR2 SNEGSKA, per germline (reference sequence). V lost 3 bases to trimming and J lost 2 bases, with 9 bases between them. The CDR3 has 13 residues.

In its sample, this clonotype was seen a few times. The chain carries TRBV7-7 and TRBJ2-2; D is uncertain. Germline V lookup: CDR1 SSHAT, CDR2 FNYEAQ (reference sequence). The V gene lost 6 bases and the J gene lost 0 bases, with 8 bases spanning the gap. The CDR3 loop spans 14 amino acids. The CDR3 DNA is TGTGCCAGCAGTTTCGGCACGAACACCGGGGAGCTGTTTTTT. This translates into CASSFGTNTGELFF.

In this sample, this clonotype turned up many times. V gene TRBV19 combines with J gene TRBJ1-1, with D possibly being TRBD1 (5 bases). V lost 10 bases to trimming and J lost 5 bases, with 8 bases between them. The CDR3 sequence is 10 residues long. Germline CDR1 is LNHDA and CDR2 is SQIVND (reference sequence). Here the CDR3 DNA reads TGTGCCACCTGGACAACTGAAGCTTTCTTT. Translated, it gives CATWTTEAFF.

There are many counts of this clonotype. The CDR3 reads CASSYSVVQSGANVLTF. CDR3 DNA sequence: TGTGCCAGCAGTTACTCGGTCGTTCAGTCTGGGGCCAACGTCCTGACTTTC. The rearrangement uses TRBV6-5 and TRBJ2-6; D is undetermined. Germline CDR1 reads MNHEY; CDR2 reads SVGAGI. The CDR3 length is 17 residues. Trimming took 0 bases from V and 1 from J, leaving 10 bases between them.

This clonotype has a count of ten or more. The chain is built from TRBV6-5 and TRBJ1-5; D is unresolved. This CDR3 is built from 13 residues. Per the germline V gene, CDR1 is MNHEY and CDR2 is SVGAGI. V dropped 0 bases and J dropped 10 bases, with 10 bases sitting between them. In DNA form, the CDR3 reads TGTGCCAGCAGTTACTCGAGGATGCGACCCCAGCATTTT. This codes for CASSYSRMRPQHF.

The rearrangement uses TRBV5-1 and TRBJ2-3, with no clear D. Trimming shortened V by 0 bases and J by 4 bases, and 15 bases separated the two germline ends. Germline-derived CDR1 and CDR2 are SGHRS and YFSETQ. The CDR3 is 16 residues long. CDR3 sequence: CASSLVSLKEADTQYF. CDR3 bases: TGCGCCAGCAGCTTGGTATCACTTAAAGAGGCAGATACGCAGTATTTT.

This clonotype occurred a few times. The chain recombines TRBV20-1 with TRBJ2-1; 9 bases map to TRBD2. V gave up 1 base and J gave up 3 bases; unmatched junction bases: 7. The CDR3 sequence is 16 residues long. In germline, CDR1 is DFQATT, CDR2 SNEGSKA (reference sequence). The CDR3 nucleotides are TGCAGTGCTAGAGTTAGGGCGACTAGCGGCTACAATGAGCAGTTCTTC. Its translation is CSARVRATSGYNEQFF.

This clonotype has just a few counts. This rearrangement joins TRBV20-1 to TRBJ1-2; possible D gene TRBD1, 5 bases. The CDR3 runs to 14 residues. V was trimmed by 7 bases and J by 4 bases, leaving 19 bases between them. The germline gives CDR1 DFQATT, CDR2 SNEGSKA (reference sequence). CDR3 nucleotide sequence: TGCAGTGGGGGGATTATTGATGTACGCTATGGCTACACCTTC. Its protein is CSGGIIDVRYGYTF.

This clonotype was counted many times. This sequence joins TRBV24-1 and TRBJ1-5, with 7 bases fitting TRBD1. The CDR3 is 14 amino acids. Germline trimming cut 3 bases from V and 4 bases from J; bases unmatched to any gene: 2. Germline CDR1 is KGHDR and CDR2 is SFDVKD. CDR3 sequence: CATSDPGQNQPQHF. CDR3 DNA sequence: TGTGCCACCAGTGATCCGGGACAGAATCAGCCCCAGCATTTT.

At least ten counts were recorded for this clonotype. The chain couples TRBV2 to TRBJ2-3; weak D call: TRBD2 (6 bases). The CDR3 covers 15 residues. V was cut by 1 base and J by 0 bases, with 8 bases left in between. The germline V gene has CDR1 SNHLY and CDR2 FYNNEI. CDR3 sequence reads: CASSEEGGSTDTQYF. The CDR3 region has the DNA TGTGCCAGCAGTGAAGAAGGAGGGAGCACAGATACGCAGTATTTT.

This clonotype was seen ten or more times. The chain links TRBV2 to TRBJ2-3, with 7 bases aligning to TRBD1. CDR3 length: 14 amino acids. Germline CDR1 SNHLY, CDR2 FYNNEI. V dropped 10 bases and J dropped 3; count of bases not matched to a gene: 10. The CDR3, as DNA: TGTGCCACCTCAGACAGGGATAGGACAGATACGCAGTATTTT. Its protein product is CATSDRDRTDTQYF.

The sample holds a few counts of this clonotype. Given a much more abundant clone one base away, this may be a read error. Without the conserved terminal phenylalanine or tryptophan, this CDR3 likely stems from a read error. The genes are TRBV5-1 and TRBJ1-6, with D unresolved. Per germline, CDR1 SGHRS and CDR2 YFSETQ. The length of the CDR3 is 13 residues. V lost 1 base and J 6 bases, leaving 5 bases between the germline ends. This CDR3 reads CASSLSSNSPLHI. The CDR3 DNA follows: TGCGCCAGCAGCTTGAGTAGTAATTCACCCCTCCACATT.

Ten or more counts support this clonotype. The V gene is TRBV5-1, the J gene TRBJ1-1; 8 bases match TRBD1. Germline V gene lookup returns CDR1 SGHRS and CDR2 YFSETQ. The CDR3 has 15 residues. V trimming: 4 bases; J trimming: 1 base; junction bases outside the gene matches: 6. CDR3 region: CASSHPGTGNTEAFF. The CDR3, as DNA: TGCGCCAGCAGCCACCCCGGGACAGGGAACACTGAAGCTTTCTTT.

This clonotype was counted at least ten times. The chain uses TRBV6-5 and TRBJ1-1, with 12 bases matching TRBD1. The CDR3 sequence is 14 residues long. J gave up 10 bases and V 5 bases, and 8 bases lay outside the gene matches. Looked up from germline, CDR1 is MNHEY and CDR2 is SVGAGI. CDR3 coding DNA: TGTGCCAGCAGTCGGGGACAGGGGGCGCCGGGAGCTTTCTTT. It encodes CASSRGQGAPGAFF.

This clonotype was observed at least ten times. The chain employs TRBV7-9 and TRBJ1-2, with 8 nucleotides matching TRBD1. Germline loops: CDR1 SEHNR, CDR2 FQNEAQ (reference sequence). With V trimmed by 0 bases and J by 4 bases, 4 bases remained unmatched. The CDR3 runs to 15 residues. The CDR3 DNA reads as TGTGCCAGCAGCTTAGCCGGGACAGGAGTCTATGGCTACACCTTC. Translated, it gives CASSLAGTGVYGYTF.

This clonotype was recorded many times. This chain links TRBV12-3 or TRBV12-4 with TRBJ1-1; 7 positions match TRBD1. The CDR3 has 15 residues. The V and J ends lost 10 bases and 2 bases, in that order; junction bases with no gene match: 13. The CDR3 DNA follows: TGTGCCACTCAACCGGGACAGAGGCCCAACACTGAAGCTTTCTTT. This gives the protein CATQPGQRPNTEAFF.

This clonotype was picked up a small number of times. The V and J genes are TRBV12-3 or TRBV12-4 and TRBJ1-4; D may be TRBD1 (6 bases). The ends were cut back, 5 bases at V and 3 bases at J, with 16 bases in the middle. The CDR3 consists of 16 residues. CDR3 sequence: CASSPHSGAANEKLFF. The CDR3 coding sequence is TGTGCCAGCAGTCCCCATTCGGGGGCGGCTAATGAAAAACTGTTTTTT.

In its sample, this clonotype was seen many times. The chain carries TRBV7-9 and TRBJ1-2; D not resolved. The CDR3 is made up of 12 amino acids. Per germline, CDR1 SEHNR and CDR2 FQNEAQ (reference sequence). Trimming pared 5 bases from V and 5 bases from J, leaving 9 bases between. DNA for the CDR3: TGTGCCAGCAGCCGAACACGGTATGGCTACACCTTC. Its translation is CASSRTRYGYTF.

This clonotype was seen repeatedly, ten times or more. The chain recombines TRBV5-1 with TRBJ2-7; 7 bases fit TRBD1. V shed 3 bases and J 3 bases; nucleotides not matched to a gene: 3. CDR3 size: 13 residues. The germline CDR1 and CDR2 sequences are SGHRS and YFSETQ. Here the CDR3 DNA reads TGCGCCAGCAGCTGGGGACAGAGCTACGAGCAGTACTTC. It specifies CASSWGQSYEQYF.

With respect to this clonotype: This may be a read error, as it is one base from a much larger clone. The chain's CDR3 is CSATEINRGIKEQYF. CDR3 DNA sequence: TGCAGTGCTACCGAGATCAACAGGGGGATAAAAGAGCAGTACTTC. This chain joins TRBV20-1 and TRBJ2-7; 8 bases agree with TRBD1. The CDR3 length is 15 residues. Per the germline V gene, CDR1 is DFQATT and CDR2 is SNEGSKA (reference sequence). The V and J ends lost 4 bases and 7 bases, in that order; junction bases with no gene match: 15.

This chain connects TRBV18 to TRBJ2-7; TRBD1 is a possible D gene (7 bases). The V end was cut by 6 bases, the J end by 0 bases, with 18 bases between. The CDR3 spans 16 residues. The germline V gene encodes CDR1 KGHSH and CDR2 LQKENI. The CDR3 DNA reads TGTGCCAGCTCGGAAAGGAGGGGGCTGAGCTCCTACGAGCAGTACTTC. This gives the protein CASSERRGLSSYEQYF. The complete variable domain, with remaining parts taken from reference TRBV18 and TRBJ2-7, reads NAGVMQNPRHLVRRRGQEARLRCSPMKGHSHVYWYRQLPEEGLKFMVYLQKENIIDESGMPKERFSAEFPKEGPSILRIQQVVRGDSAAYFCASSERRGLSSYEQYFGPGTRLTVT.